The rows below give T cell receptor beta chains drawn from one sample of a study of regulatory T cells in long-lasting Graves disease. TCRdb passed the multiplex PCR reads through MiXCR, listing each CDR3 protein once. The repertoire holds roughly 510,000 distinct CDR3 sequences, with roughly 16% as singletons. These sequences were also reported in another study, on T cells in Graves' hyperthyroidism and ophthalmopathy.

The sequencing used peripheral blood mononuclear cells (PBMCs), collected at new diagnosis, from a patient treated with antithyroid drugs. These receptors originate from a man aged 18 to 30 with Graves disease. CDR3s include the opening cysteine and the closing phenylalanine or tryptophan. A D gene is named only where the DNA matches it firmly. Where a row states a size, it is once, few, many or the class of an expanded clone; other rows omit it.

v_gene	abundance	d_gene	j_gene	CDR3aa	CDR3nt
TRBV20-1	many	TRBD2	TRBJ2-3	CSARDPGGYTDTQYF	TGCAGTGCTAGAGACCCGGGAGGGTACACAGATACGCAGTATTTT
TRBV20-1	few	TRBD2	TRBJ2-7	CSGIPISGRLSYEQYF	TGCAGTGGAATCCCTATTAGCGGGAGGCTATCCTACGAGCAGTACTTC
TRBV2	NA	TRBD2	TRBJ2-2	CASTLAGGEGPDTGELFF	TGTGCCAGCACTCTCGCCGGAGGGGAGGGCCCGGACACCGGGGAGCTGTTTTTT
TRBV20-1	many	TRBD2	TRBJ2-1	CSARPSGASRYNEQFF	TGCAGTGCTAGACCAAGCGGGGCGTCCAGGTACAATGAGCAGTTCTTC
TRBV6-2/TRBV6-3	few	NA	TRBJ1-2	CASSTGGGGDYGYTF	TGTGCCAGCAGTACGGGAGGAGGGGGAGACTATGGCTACACCTTC
TRBV27	many	NA	TRBJ1-5	CASSLGSGNQPQHF	TGTGCCAGCAGTTTAGGTTCTGGTAATCAGCCCCAGCATTTT
TRBV18	many	TRBD2	TRBJ2-1	CASSPRAGAGNEQFF	TGTGCCAGCTCACCACGTGCGGGAGCTGGCAATGAGCAGTTCTTC
TRBV20-1	many	NA	TRBJ2-2	CSATKMTGELFF	TGCAGTGCTACCAAGATGACCGGGGAGCTGTTTTTT
TRBV11-2	NA	NA	TRBJ2-1	CASSLLTWMEGSYNEQFF	TGTGCCAGCAGCCTTTTGACCTGGATGGAAGGGTCCTACAATGAGCAGTTCTTC
TRBV7-9	NA	TRBD1	TRBJ2-7	CASSLPGQESYEQYF	TGTGCCAGCAGCCTTCCGGGACAGGAGTCCTACGAGCAGTACTTC
TRBV28	many	NA	TRBJ2-1	CASSLSRDEQFF	TGTGCCAGCAGTTTATCACGAGATGAGCAGTTCTTC
TRBV28	many	NA	TRBJ2-7	CASSLEGISYEQYF	TGTGCCAGCAGTTTGGAGGGGATATCCTACGAGCAGTACTTC
TRBV6-1	few	TRBD1	TRBJ2-7	CASREPGQGIYEQYF	TGTGCCAGCAGGGAACCGGGACAGGGTATCTACGAGCAGTACTTC
TRBV30	NA	NA	TRBJ2-1	CAYDLGNEQFF	TGTGCCTACGACCTCGGCAATGAGCAGTTCTTC
TRBV25-1	NA	NA	TRBJ1-2	CASGAFQDYGYTF	TGTGCCAGCGGCGCGTTTCAGGATTATGGCTACACCTTC
TRBV7-8	many	TRBD2	TRBJ2-7	CASSSRTSGMAAYEQYF	TGTGCCAGCAGCTCAAGGACTAGCGGGATGGCCGCCTACGAGCAGTACTTC
TRBV7-9	many	NA	TRBJ2-5	CASSLLSAGRQETQYF	TGTGCCAGCAGCTTACTATCCGCGGGACGGCAAGAGACCCAGTACTTC
TRBV20-1	many	NA	TRBJ1-5	CSARDTGQNQPQHF	TGCAGTGCTAGAGATACGGGCCAAAATCAGCCCCAGCATTTT
TRBV6-1	NA	TRBD1	TRBJ2-4	CASMATGARIQYF	TGTGCCAGCATGGCCACAGGGGCTAGGATTCAGTACTTC
TRBV29-1	NA	TRBD2	TRBJ2-7	CSVDASGIGHEQYF	TGCAGCGTTGATGCTAGCGGGATTGGTCACGAGCAGTACTTC
TRBV3-1	many	TRBD2	TRBJ2-1	CASRLGLADYNEQFF	TGTGCCAGCAGACTGGGACTAGCGGACTACAATGAGCAGTTCTTC
TRBV7-2	NA	NA	TRBJ2-6	CASSFFGANVLTF	TGTGCCAGCAGCTTTTTTGGGGCCAACGTCCTGACTTTC
TRBV7-9	NA	TRBD2	TRBJ2-7	CASSSNSGDSYEQYF	TGTGCCAGCAGCTCAAATAGCGGGGACTCCTACGAGCAGTACTTC
TRBV13	many	NA	TRBJ2-5	CASSPEGRKTQYF	TGTGCCAGCAGCCCGGAGGGCCGCAAGACCCAGTACTTC
TRBV14	few	TRBD2	TRBJ2-1	CASRPSGTSGVGEFF	TGTGCCAGCCGACCTTCCGGGACTAGCGGGGTCGGGGAGTTCTTC
TRBV20-1	NA	TRBD2	TRBJ2-7	CILREVVSSYEQYF	TGCATCCTCCGGGAGGTAGTGAGCTCCTACGAGCAGTACTTC
TRBV6-2/TRBV6-3	few	TRBD1	TRBJ2-5	CASRAGTGGQETQYF	TGTGCCAGCAGGGCCGGGACAGGGGGTCAAGAGACCCAGTACTTC
TRBV12-3/TRBV12-4	NA	TRBD1	TRBJ2-3	CANRGTGDPDTQYF	TGTGCCAACAGAGGGACAGGGGATCCAGATACGCAGTATTTT
TRBV10-3	NA	NA	TRBJ1-2	CAIRGLDYGYTF	TGTGCCATCAGGGGGTTGGACTATGGCTACACCTTC
TRBV11-2	few	TRBD2	TRBJ2-7	CASSFSAREPYF	TGTGCCAGCAGCTTCTCGGCGCGGGAGCCATACTTC
TRBV29-1	NA	NA	TRBJ2-7	CSVAIRAYEQYF	TGCAGCGTTGCGATCCGAGCCTACGAGCAGTACTTC
TRBV19	NA	TRBD2	TRBJ2-2	CASSMEGLAGSTGELFF	TGTGCCAGTAGTATGGAGGGACTAGCGGGGTCCACCGGGGAGCTGTTTTTT
TRBV27	many	NA	TRBJ1-1	CASSLAGDFTEAFF	TGTGCCAGCAGTTTAGCTGGGGACTTCACTGAAGCTTTCTTT
TRBV20-1	many	NA	TRBJ1-1	CSARGPMNTEAFF	TGCAGTGCTAGAGGGCCCATGAACACTGAAGCTTTCTTT
TRBV7-9	few	TRBD1	TRBJ2-1	CASSLGQGFDNEQFF	TGTGCCAGCAGCTTGGGACAGGGATTCGACAATGAGCAGTTCTTC
TRBV7-6	many	TRBD2	TRBJ2-1	CASSLDSGRVNEQFF	TGTGCCAGCAGCTTAGATAGCGGGAGGGTCAATGAGCAGTTCTTC
TRBV7-9	NA	TRBD1	TRBJ1-4	CASSLEQGPDEKLFF	TGTGCCAGCAGCTTGGAACAGGGGCCCGATGAAAAACTGTTTTTT
TRBV3-1	few	TRBD1	TRBJ2-6	CASSPRTGKDLTF	TGTGCCAGCAGCCCCCGGACAGGGAAGGACCTGACTTTC
TRBV5-1	few	NA	TRBJ2-3	CASSLVAAMADTQYF	TGCGCCAGCAGCTTGGTAGCGGCCATGGCAGATACGCAGTATTTT
TRBV20-1	few	NA	TRBJ2-3	CSARVAAADAQYF	TGCAGTGCTAGAGTAGCCGCGGCAGATGCGCAGTATTTT
TRBV20-1	NA	NA	TRBJ2-1	CSARELVGGGNEQFF	TGCAGTGCTAGGGAACTAGTTGGAGGGGGAAATGAGCAGTTCTTC
TRBV20-1	few	TRBD1	TRBJ2-7	CSARGDRVYEQYF	TGCAGTGCTAGAGGGGACAGGGTCTACGAGCAGTACTTC
TRBV6-1	NA	NA	TRBJ2-7	CASARGASQNNEQYF	TGTGCCAGCGCCCGTGGAGCCTCCCAAAACAACGAGCAGTACTTC
TRBV29-1	NA	NA	TRBJ1-2	CSVDRQGTNYGYTF	TGCAGCGTTGATAGGCAGGGTACTAACTATGGCTACACCTTC
TRBV25-1	few	TRBD2	TRBJ2-3	CASSTSGRAKDTQYF	TGTGCCAGTAGCACTAGCGGGAGGGCCAAAGATACGCAGTATTTT
TRBV7-3	NA	TRBD2	TRBJ2-3	CASSRSGGRATTDTQYF	TGCGCCAGCAGCCGGTCGGGCGGGAGGGCCACGACAGATACGCAGTATTTT
TRBV5-1	few	TRBD1	TRBJ1-1	CASTQQGAGTEAFF	TGCGCCAGCACCCAACAGGGGGCCGGCACTGAAGCTTTCTTT
TRBV20-1	NA	NA	TRBJ2-1	CSARVGISGGQFF	TGCAGTGCTAGAGTCGGGATTAGTGGGGGGCAGTTCTTC
TRBV5-5	NA	NA	TRBJ2-2	CASSWAASGTGELFF	TGTGCCAGCAGCTGGGCCGCCAGCGGGACCGGGGAGCTGTTTTTT
TRBV20-1	many	TRBD2	TRBJ2-5	CSASSGPGLALQETQYF	TGCAGTGCTAGCTCGGGACCGGGACTAGCGCTACAAGAGACCCAGTACTTC
TRBV6-1	NA	NA	TRBJ2-7	CASMSRVYEQYF	TGTGCCAGCATGTCAAGGGTCTACGAGCAGTACTTC
TRBV4-1	NA	NA	TRBJ1-5	CASSQDGGSGINQPQHF	TGCGCCAGCAGCCAAGATGGGGGCAGCGGTATCAATCAGCCCCAGCATTTT
TRBV11-2	few	NA	TRBJ2-2	CASSPEGRVSGELFF	TGTGCCAGCAGCCCAGAGGGTCGGGTCTCCGGGGAGCTGTTTTTT
TRBV20-1	NA	TRBD2	TRBJ2-3	CSARESTPGTSESTDTQYF	TGCAGTGCTAGAGAATCGACACCTGGGACTAGCGAGAGCACAGATACGCAGTATTTT
TRBV19	few	TRBD1	TRBJ2-1	CASSPVLGAGGTGIPHNEQFF	TGTGCCAGTAGTCCCGTCTTAGGGGCCGGGGGGACAGGGATCCCCCACAATGAGCAGTTCTTC
TRBV5-1	few	TRBD2	TRBJ2-5	CASSLASGTSGRRQETQYF	TGCGCCAGCAGCTTGGCATCCGGGACTAGCGGGAGGAGGCAAGAGACCCAGTACTTC
TRBV28	NA	NA	TRBJ2-5	CATRTGETQYF	TGTGCCACCCGGACGGGAGAGACCCAGTACTTC
TRBV5-1	many	NA	TRBJ1-1	CASSSIAMSGQPNTEAFF	TGCGCCAGCAGCTCAATCGCAATGAGTGGACAACCCAACACTGAAGCTTTCTTT